What follows describes a single TCR beta chain. This sample is drawn from a study of OX40 agonist ivuxolimab in advanced cancers. The table came from immunoSEQ multiplex PCR; TCRdb's copy has only in-frame clones and leaves some out. Here the sample spans 75,000 to 95,000 clones, roughly 85% being singletons. Germline loops: CDR1 SGHVS, CDR2 FQNEAQ. V was clipped by 5 bases and J by 2 bases, with 18 bases between them. The CDR3 sequence is 16 residues long. V gene TRBV7-8 combines with J gene TRBJ1-2; no firm D call. The TCR comes from an adult with an advanced solid tumor such as melanoma, head and neck, liver or kidney cancer. Specimen: CD4+ or CD8+ T cells sorted from blood, collected in a trial of the OX40 agonist ivuxolimab. The CDR3 reads CASSPSSRYNNYGYTF. CDR3 DNA: TGTGCCAGCAGCCCTAGTTCCAGGTACAACAACTATGGCTACACCTTC.